The 21 T cell receptor beta chains given below trace back to one sample, sequenced in a study of blood T cells in healthy people across ages. PCR was performed a second time for about 7 to 11 cycles using a sample-barcoded 5' primer and a J-beta primer mix. TCRdb re-called the 5' RACE reads through MiXCR, storing one row per CDR3 protein. This table has 650,000 to 1,000,000 distinct CDR3 sequences, 35% to 40% appearing once. The specimen was blood. Receptors originate from a man younger than 35 in good health.

The chain recombines TRBV6-5 with TRBJ2-7; D is uncertain. Per the germline V gene, CDR1 is MNHEY and CDR2 is SVGAGI. V lost 5 bases and J 4 bases, leaving 12 bases between the germline ends. This CDR3 has 13 residues. The CDR3 protein is CASSDGYGYEQYF. As DNA, the CDR3 is TGTGCCAGCAGTGACGGATACGGATACGAGCAGTACTTC.

J is TRBJ2-7 and V is TRBV20-1; D gene ambiguous. Trimming shortened V by 2 bases and J by 7 bases, and 12 bases separated the two germline ends. CDR1 is DFQATT, CDR2 SNEGSKA, per germline (reference sequence). The CDR3 length is 12 residues. CDR3 nucleotides: TGCAGTGCTAGAACCTTTGGCAATGAGCAGTACTTC. Translation: CSARTFGNEQYF.

Points on this clonotype: The germline gene is not matched at one end of the junction; a read error may be the cause. This chain joins TRBV14 and TRBJ2-2; D is unclear. Per germline, CDR1 SGHDN and CDR2 FVKESK. This CDR3 contains 17 residues. The CDR3 DNA reads TGTGCCAGCAGCCAAGAAGAGATGGCTATGAACGCCGGGGAGCTGTTTTTT. It codes for CASSQEEMAMNAGELFF.

The chain employs TRBV5-1 and TRBJ2-7, with 11 bases aligning to TRBD2. The germline V gene has CDR1 SGHRS and CDR2 YFSETQ. The CDR3 covers 15 residues. V gave up 4 bases and J gave up 3 bases; unmatched junction bases: 6. CDR3 in DNA: TGCGCCAGCAGCCTAGTTGGGACTAGCGGCTACGAGCAGTACTTC. This sequence encodes CASSLVGTSGYEQYF.

CDR3 DNA sequence: TGTGCCATCAGTGATTCTGGGGGGGAACTGAAGAAAGCTTTCTTT. The encoded protein is CAISDSGGELKKAFF. The chain couples TRBV10-3 to TRBJ1-1, with D possibly being TRBD1 (5 bases). This CDR3 region has 15 residues. Trimming took 3 bases from V and 9 from J, leaving 20 bases between them. CDR1 and CDR2 from the germline V gene are ENHRY and SYGVKD.

This clonotype was counted once. V gene TRBV29-1 combines with J gene TRBJ2-7; TRBD1 matches 9 bases. CDR1 SQVTM and CDR2 ANQGSEA come from the germline V gene. The trim removed 5 bases at V and 0 bases at J, leaving 5 bases unmatched. The CDR3 is made up of 14 amino acids. The CDR3 region is CSVTGTGSSYEQYF. The CDR3 nucleotides are TGCAGCGTTACCGGGACAGGGAGCTCCTACGAGCAGTACTTC.

A word on this clonotype: A much larger clone differs from this one at a single base, so this may be a read error. The rearrangement uses TRBV12-3 or TRBV12-4 and TRBJ2-1; 8 bases are a match to TRBD2. The J call is doubtful: the DNA matches TRBJ2-7 better. The CDR3 is made up of 16 amino acids. The CDR3 nucleotides read TGTGCCAGCAGTTTAAACGGGGGGGCCTCGTTCAATGAGCAGTACTTC. Translating gives CASSLNGGASFNEQYF.

The table lists this clonotype with a few counts. The chain recombines TRBV28 with TRBJ1-1; D not certain. V shed 7 bases and J shed 0 bases, with 9 bases lying between them. Germline lookup yields CDR1 MDHEN and CDR2 SYDVKM. The CDR3 length is 13 residues. The CDR3 DNA sequence: TGTGCCAGCACCCGCCCCATGAACACTGAAGCTTTCTTT. Translation gives CASTRPMNTEAFF.

The chain uses TRBV5-1 and TRBJ1-1; D may be TRBD1 (5 bases). This CDR3 comprises 16 residues. Germline V gives CDR1 SGHRS, CDR2 YFSETQ. Trimming removed 0 bases at V and 0 bases at J, with 12 bases between. The CDR3: CASSLDGGGMNTEAFF. The CDR3 region has the DNA TGCGCCAGCAGCTTGGACGGGGGGGGGATGAACACTGAAGCTTTCTTT.

The chain couples TRBV9 to TRBJ1-5, with D uncertain. With 1 base removed from V and 4 bases from J, the gap between germline ends came to 12 bases. CDR1 is SGDLS, CDR2 YYNGEE, per germline. This CDR3 is 15 amino acids long. CDR3 nucleotide sequence: TGTGCCAGCAGCGTATCCGGGCGGGGTAATCAGCCCCAGCATTTT. Its protein product is CASSVSGRGNQPQHF.

This clonotype was observed a handful of times. The gene calls are TRBV29-1 and TRBJ2-1; D call uncertain. The CDR3 has 11 amino acids. Germline V gives CDR1 SQVTM, CDR2 ANQGSEA. In DNA form, the CDR3 reads TGCCGTCGCAGGCCCTACAATGAGCAGTTCTTC. Residues: CRRRPYNEQFF.

About this clonotype itself: A read error may produce the germline difference seen at one junction end. V usage is TRBV19 and J usage is TRBJ1-6; 8 positions agree with TRBD1. CDR1 and CDR2 (germline): LNHDA, SQIVND (reference sequence). This CDR3 contains 14 residues. The CDR3 region has the DNA TGTGCCAGTAGTCCCGGGACAGGTAATTCACCCCCCCACTTT. It is translated as CASSPGTGNSPPHF.

The J gene is TRBJ2-2, the V gene TRBV6-6; D gene ambiguous. There are 15 residues in the CDR3. Germline CDR1 is MNHNY and CDR2 is SVGAGI (reference sequence). Trimming pared 2 bases from V and 6 bases from J, leaving 13 bases between. The CDR3: CASSYPSRSSGELFF. The CDR3 DNA sequence: TGTGCCAGCAGTTACCCTTCCAGGTCCTCCGGGGAGCTGTTTTTT.

The rearrangement joins TRBV7-7 to TRBJ2-3; TRBD2 is a possible D gene (5 bases). CDR1 and CDR2 (germline): SSHAT, FNYEAQ (reference sequence). The CDR3 runs to 16 residues. Trimming removed 5 bases at V and 1 base at J, with 16 bases between. CDR3 bases: TGTGCCAGCAGCCCCTTGCCCCAGGAGGGCACAGATACGCAGTATTTT. The encoded protein is CASSPLPQEGTDTQYF.

In this sample, this clonotype turned up a few times. V gene TRBV20-1 combines with J gene TRBJ1-5, with unresolved D. This CDR3 comprises 18 residues. Germline-derived CDR1 and CDR2 are DFQATT and SNEGSKA (reference sequence). V was cut by 6 bases and J by 0 bases, with 24 bases left in between. The CDR3 sequence: CSARLTSGRLNSNQPQHF. The DNA of the CDR3 is TGCAGTGCCAGATTAACCTCAGGCCGACTCAATAGCAATCAGCCCCAGCATTTT.

This clonotype was seen a handful of times. The V call is TRBV4-2, the J call TRBJ1-5; a possible D gene is TRBD1 (5 bases). CDR1 and CDR2 (germline): LGHNA, YNFKEQ. Trimming pared 0 bases from V and 7 bases from J, leaving 16 bases between. CDR3 length equals 16 residues. CDR3 sequence reads: CASSQDPPPPGQPQHF. The CDR3 coding sequence is TGTGCCAGCAGCCAAGATCCCCCGCCTCCAGGGCAGCCCCAGCATTTT.

There are a few counts of this clonotype. The gene calls are TRBV15 and TRBJ1-1; TRBD1 aligns across 9 bases. Trimming cost V 3 bases and J 11 bases; bases outside gene matches: 7. The germline CDR1 and CDR2 sequences are LNHNV and YYDKDF (reference sequence). There are 13 residues in the CDR3. In nucleotides, the CDR3 is TGTGCCACCAGCAGCCGGAGGACAGGGGAGGCTTTCTTT. It translates to CATSSRRTGEAFF. Complete variable domain (other parts from reference TRBV15 and TRBJ1-1): DAMVIQNPRYQVTQFGKPVTLSCSQTLNHNVMYWYQQKSSQAPKLLFHYYDKDFNNEADTPDNFQSRRPNTSFCFLDIRSPGLGDTAMYLCATSSRRTGEAFFGQGTRLTVV.

The chain employs TRBV12-3 or TRBV12-4 and TRBJ1-1, with D unclear. The germline V and J ends were trimmed by 3 bases and 7 bases, with 9 bases remaining between them. This CDR3 contains 12 residues. The CDR3 DNA sequence: TGTGCCAGCAGTTTTCCGTCAGGTGAAGCTTTCTTT. Amino acids: CASSFPSGEAFF.

This clonotype was recorded a few times. The chain couples TRBV6-1 to TRBJ2-1, with D maybe TRBD2 (5 bases). This CDR3 spans 16 amino acids. The germline V gene has CDR1 MNHNS and CDR2 SASEGT. V lost 6 bases, J lost 1 base, and 16 bases lay in between. CDR3 region: CASSPRTGGSYNEQFF. CDR3 in DNA: TGTGCCAGCAGCCCTCGGACTGGCGGGTCCTACAATGAGCAGTTCTTC.

V gene TRBV7-2 combines with J gene TRBJ1-5; no firm D call. The CDR3 totals 13 residues. CDR1 SGHTA and CDR2 FQGNSA come from the germline V gene. V gave up 5 bases and J gave up 5 bases, with 10 bases separating them. This CDR3 is CASSNEPDQPQHF. CDR3 nucleotide sequence: TGTGCCAGCAGCAACGAGCCGGATCAGCCCCAGCATTTT.

V is TRBV24-1 and J is TRBJ2-7; TRBD2 is a possible D gene (6 bases). Germline V gene data show CDR1 as KGHDR and CDR2 as SFDVKD. V was shortened by 4 bases and J by 7 bases, with 13 bases between the two germline ends. The CDR3 length is 13 residues. The CDR3 DNA follows: TGTGCCACCAGTGACCGGGACCGGGGGGAGCAGTACTTC. Protein product: CATSDRDRGEQYF.